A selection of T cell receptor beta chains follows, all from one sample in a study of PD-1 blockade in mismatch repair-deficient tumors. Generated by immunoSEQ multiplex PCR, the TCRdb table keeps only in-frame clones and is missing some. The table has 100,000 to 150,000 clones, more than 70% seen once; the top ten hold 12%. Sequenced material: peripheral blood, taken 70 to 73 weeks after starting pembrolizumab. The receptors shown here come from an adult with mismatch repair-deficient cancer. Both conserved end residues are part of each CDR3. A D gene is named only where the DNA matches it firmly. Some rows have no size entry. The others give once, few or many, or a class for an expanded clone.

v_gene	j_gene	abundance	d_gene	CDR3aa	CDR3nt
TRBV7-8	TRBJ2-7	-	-	CASSLATGTYEQYF	TGTGCCAGCAGCTTAGCGACTGGCACCTACGAGCAGTACTTC
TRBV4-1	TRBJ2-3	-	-	CASSPGTRESDTQYF	TGCGCCAGCAGCCCCGGGACTCGTGAGTCCGATACGCAGTATTTT
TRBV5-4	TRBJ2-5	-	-	CASSLEETQYF	TGTGCCAGCAGCTTGGAAGAGACCCAGTACTTC
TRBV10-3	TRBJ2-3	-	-	CAISVDTRSVEYF	TGTGCCATCAGTGTGGACACTAGATCTGTTGAGTATTTT
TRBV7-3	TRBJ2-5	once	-	CASSQETQYF	TGTGCCAGCAGCCAAGAGACCCAGTACTTC
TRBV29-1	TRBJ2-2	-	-	CSVELGRTGELFF	TGCAGCGTTGAGCTCGGGCGCACCGGGGAGCTGTTTTTT
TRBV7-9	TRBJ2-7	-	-	CASSLDGEAPFYEQYF	TGTGCCAGCAGCTTAGACGGTGAGGCGCCCTTCTACGAGCAGTACTTC
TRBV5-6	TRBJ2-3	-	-	CASSQGRGTDTQYF	TGTGCCAGCAGCCAGGGACGGGGCACAGATACGCAGTATTTT
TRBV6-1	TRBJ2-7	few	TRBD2	CASSASGSTYEQYF	TGTGCCAGCAGTGCTAGCGGGAGTACATACGAGCAGTACTTC
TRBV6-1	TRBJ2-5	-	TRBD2	CATERGEGETQYF	TGTGCCACCGAACGGGGGGAGGGAGAGACCCAGTACTTC
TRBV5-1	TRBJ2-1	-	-	CASSLDGNEQFF	TGCGCCAGCAGCTTGGATGGAAATGAGCAGTTCTTC
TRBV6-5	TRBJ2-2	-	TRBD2	CASRAGLVGTGELFF	TGTGCCAGCAGGGCGGGACTAGTTGGCACCGGGGAGCTGTTTTTT
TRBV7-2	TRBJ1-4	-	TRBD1	CASSGGDRGVGKLFF	TGTGCCAGCAGCGGCGGGGACAGGGGCGTCGGAAAACTGTTTTTT
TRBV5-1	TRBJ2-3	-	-	CASSGEAFTDTQYF	TGCGCCAGCAGTGGGGAAGCTTTCACAGATACGCAGTATTTT
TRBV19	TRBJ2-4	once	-	CASSIASQGNIQYF	TGTGCCAGTAGTATTGCATCCCAAGGGAACATTCAGTACTTC
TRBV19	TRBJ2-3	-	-	CASSGDTDTQYF	TGTGCCAGTAGTGGGGACACAGATACGCAGTATTTT
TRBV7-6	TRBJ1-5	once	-	CASSLGVGVSGNQPQHF	TGTGCCAGCAGCCTCGGTGTGGGGGTGAGCGGCAATCAGCCCCAGCATTTT
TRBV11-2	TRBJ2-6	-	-	CASSPGRLLGANVLTF	TGTGCCAGCAGCCCCGGACGTCTTCTGGGGGCCAACGTCCTGACTTTC
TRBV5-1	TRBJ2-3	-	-	CASSLYGRDSTDTQYF	TGCGCCAGCAGCCTCTACGGACGAGATAGCACAGATACGCAGTATTTT
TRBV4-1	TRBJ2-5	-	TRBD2	CASSQGLAGQETQYF	TGCGCCAGCAGCCAAGGGCTAGCGGGACAAGAGACCCAGTACTTC
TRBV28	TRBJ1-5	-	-	CASSLLADNQPQHF	TGTGCCAGCAGTTTATTGGCCGATAATCAGCCCCAGCATTTT
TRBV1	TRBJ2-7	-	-	CTSSQVEVYEQYF	TGCACCAGCAGCCAGGTAGAGGTCTACGAGCAGTACTTC
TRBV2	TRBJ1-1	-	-	CASSDRIRGTEAFF	TGTGCCAGCAGTGACAGAATACGGGGCACTGAAGCTTTCTTT
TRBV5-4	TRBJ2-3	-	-	CASSPFGQGETDTQYF	TGTGCCAGCAGCCCCTTCGGGCAGGGTGAAACAGATACGCAGTATTTT
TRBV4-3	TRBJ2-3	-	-	CASSQVSGLTDTQYF	TGCGCCAGCAGCCAAGTCTCAGGGCTCACAGATACGCAGTATTTT
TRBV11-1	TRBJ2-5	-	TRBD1	CASSRTGTGWNQETQYF	TGTGCCAGCAGCCGAACTGGGACAGGGTGGAATCAAGAGACCCAGTACTTC
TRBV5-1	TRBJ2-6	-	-	CASSLVGSGANVLTF	TGCGCCAGCAGCTTGGTTGGCTCTGGGGCCAACGTCCTGACTTTC
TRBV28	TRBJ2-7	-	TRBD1	CASRPGTAPYEQYF	TGTGCCAGCAGGCCGGGGACAGCCCCCTACGAGCAGTACTTC
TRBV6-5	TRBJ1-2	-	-	CASRGTGLVGGYTF	TGTGCCAGCAGAGGAACAGGGCTTGTGGGGGGCTACACCTTC
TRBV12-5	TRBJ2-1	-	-	CASGLPYRGGNEQFF	TGTGCTAGTGGTTTGCCATACAGGGGAGGGAATGAGCAGTTCTTC
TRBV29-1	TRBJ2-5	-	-	CSVEGVPAGGKETQYF	TGCAGCGTTGAAGGTGTTCCAGCGGGCGGGAAAGAGACCCAGTACTTC
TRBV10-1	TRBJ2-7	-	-	CASSSGTTYEQYF	TGCGCCAGCAGCTCCGGGACAACCTACGAGCAGTACTTC
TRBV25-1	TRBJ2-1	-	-	CASSESLRASSSYNEQFF	TGTGCCAGCAGTGAATCTCTGAGGGCCTCGAGCTCCTACAATGAGCAGTTCTTC
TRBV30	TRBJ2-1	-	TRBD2	CAWSSGVGYYNEQFF	TGTGCCTGGAGTAGCGGGGTAGGGTACTACAATGAGCAGTTCTTC
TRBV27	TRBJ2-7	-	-	CASSQEWAGGYEQYF	TGTGCCAGCAGTCAAGAATGGGCGGGTGGATACGAGCAGTACTTC
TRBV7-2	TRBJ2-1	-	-	CATPGTNYNEQFF	TGTGCCACCCCAGGGACCAACTACAATGAGCAGTTCTTC
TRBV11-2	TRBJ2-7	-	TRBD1	CASSLGTGAGEQYF	TGTGCCAGCAGCTTGGGGACAGGGGCGGGGGAGCAGTACTTC
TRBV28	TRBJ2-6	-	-	CASFKRGSGANVLTF	TGTGCCAGTTTTAAGAGGGGTAGTGGGGCCAACGTCCTGACTTTC
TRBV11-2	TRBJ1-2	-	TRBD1	CASSSYRDRRLGYTF	TGTGCCAGCAGCTCATACCGGGACAGGCGGCTTGGCTACACCTTC
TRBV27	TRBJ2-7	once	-	CASSLGVGEDYEQYF	TGTGCCAGCAGTTTGGGGGTAGGGGAGGACTACGAGCAGTACTTC
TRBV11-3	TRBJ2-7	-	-	CASSLADDYEQYF	TGTGCCAGCAGCTTGGCCGATGACTACGAGCAGTACTTC
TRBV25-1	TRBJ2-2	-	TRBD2	CASSPWTSGRVGTGELFF	TGTGCCAGCAGTCCATGGACTAGCGGGAGGGTGGGAACCGGGGAGCTGTTTTTT
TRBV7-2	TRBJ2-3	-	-	CASSLGFADTQYF	TGTGCCAGCAGCTTAGGGTTTGCGGATACGCAGTATTTT
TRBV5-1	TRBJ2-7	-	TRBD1	CASSLAQGATYEQYF	TGCGCCAGCAGCTTGGCTCAGGGGGCAACCTACGAGCAGTACTTC
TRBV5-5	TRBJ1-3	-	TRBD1	CASSFWRVQGRNTIYF	TGTGCCAGCAGCTTTTGGCGCGTACAGGGGAGAAACACCATATATTTT
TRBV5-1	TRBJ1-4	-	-	CASSPAGVFNEKLFF	TGCGCCAGCAGCCCCGCCGGGGTGTTTAATGAAAAACTGTTTTTT
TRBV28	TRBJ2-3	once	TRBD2	CASTPFQREVTDTQYF	TGTGCCAGCACCCCATTCCAGCGGGAGGTCACAGATACGCAGTATTTT
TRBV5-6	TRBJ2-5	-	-	CASSLGQQETQYF	TGTGCCAGCAGCTTGGGTCAGCAAGAGACCCAGTACTTC
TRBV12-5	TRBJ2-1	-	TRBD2	CASAVVPSSGYNEQFF	TGTGCTAGTGCCGTTGTCCCGTCTAGCGGTTACAATGAGCAGTTCTTC
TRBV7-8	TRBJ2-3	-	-	CASTPGVGGGSTDTQYF	TGTGCCAGCACCCCTGGGGTCGGGGGAGGAAGCACAGATACGCAGTATTTT
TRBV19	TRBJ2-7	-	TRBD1	CASRRTGGNEQYF	TGTGCCAGTAGGAGGACAGGGGGTAACGAGCAGTACTTC
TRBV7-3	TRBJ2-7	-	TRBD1	CASSPGTGEYEQYF	TGTGCCAGCAGTCCCGGGACAGGGGAGTACGAGCAGTACTTC